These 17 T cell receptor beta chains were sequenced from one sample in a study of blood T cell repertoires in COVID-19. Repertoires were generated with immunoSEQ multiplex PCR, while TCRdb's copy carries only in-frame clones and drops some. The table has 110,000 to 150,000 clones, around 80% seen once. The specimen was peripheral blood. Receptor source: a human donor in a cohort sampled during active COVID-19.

The CDR3 bases are TGCGCCAGCAGCCAAAGTAGCGGGTTTTTCACAGATACGCAGTATTTT. Protein product: CASSQSSGFFTDTQYF. The chain joins TRBV4-1 to TRBJ2-3; 7 bases match TRBD2. Looked up from germline, CDR1 is MGHRA and CDR2 is YSYEKL. The length of the CDR3 is 16 residues. The V and J ends lost 2 bases and 2 bases, in that order; junction bases with no gene match: 7.

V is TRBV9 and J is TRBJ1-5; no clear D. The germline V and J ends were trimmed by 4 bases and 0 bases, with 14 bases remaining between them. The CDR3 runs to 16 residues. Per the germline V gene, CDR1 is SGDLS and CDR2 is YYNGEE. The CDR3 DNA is TGTGCCAGCAGCCCTAGAAGGAAATATAGCAATCAGCCCCAGCATTTT. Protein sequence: CASSPRRKYSNQPQHF.

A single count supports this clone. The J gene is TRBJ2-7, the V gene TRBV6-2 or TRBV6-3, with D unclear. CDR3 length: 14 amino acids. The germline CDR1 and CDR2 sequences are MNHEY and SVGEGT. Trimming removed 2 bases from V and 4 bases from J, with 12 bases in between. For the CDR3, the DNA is TGTGCCAGCAGTTACCTCAGCGCTTCTTACGAGCAGTACTTC. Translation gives CASSYLSASYEQYF.

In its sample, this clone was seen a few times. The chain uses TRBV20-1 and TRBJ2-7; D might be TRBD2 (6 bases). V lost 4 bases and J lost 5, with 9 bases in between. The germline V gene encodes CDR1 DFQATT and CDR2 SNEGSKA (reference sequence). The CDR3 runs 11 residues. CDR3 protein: CSATREDEQYF. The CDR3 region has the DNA TGCAGTGCTACGAGGGAGGACGAGCAGTACTTC.

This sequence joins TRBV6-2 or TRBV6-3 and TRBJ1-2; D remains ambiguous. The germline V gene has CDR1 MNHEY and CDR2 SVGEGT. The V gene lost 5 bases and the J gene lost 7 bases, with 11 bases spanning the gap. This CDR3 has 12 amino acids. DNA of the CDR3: TGTGCCAGCAGTCGGGAGGCAGGTGGCTACACCTTC. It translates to CASSREAGGYTF.

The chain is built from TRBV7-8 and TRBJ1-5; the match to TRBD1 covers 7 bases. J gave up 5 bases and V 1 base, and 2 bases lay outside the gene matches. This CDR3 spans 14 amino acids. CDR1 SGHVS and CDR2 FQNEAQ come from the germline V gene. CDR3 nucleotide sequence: TGTGCCAGCAGCTTAGGGGACAGCGATCAGCCCCAGCATTTT. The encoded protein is CASSLGDSDQPQHF. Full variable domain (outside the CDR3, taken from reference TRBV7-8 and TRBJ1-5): GAGVSQSPRYKVAKRGQDVALRCDPISGHVSLFWYQQALGQGPEFLTYFQNEAQLDKSGLPSDRFFAERPEGSVSTLKIQRTQQEDSAVYLCASSLGDSDQPQHFGDGTRLSIL.

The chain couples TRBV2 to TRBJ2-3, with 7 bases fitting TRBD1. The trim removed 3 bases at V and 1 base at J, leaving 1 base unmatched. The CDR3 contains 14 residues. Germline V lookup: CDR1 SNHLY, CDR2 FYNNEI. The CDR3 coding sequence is TGTGCCAGCAGTGACGGACAGGGCACAGATACGCAGTATTTT. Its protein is CASSDGQGTDTQYF.

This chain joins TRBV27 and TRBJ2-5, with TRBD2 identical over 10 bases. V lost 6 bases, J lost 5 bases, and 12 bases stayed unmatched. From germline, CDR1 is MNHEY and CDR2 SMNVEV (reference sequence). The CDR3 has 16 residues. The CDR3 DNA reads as TGTGCCAGCAGCAAATCCCAGAGCGGGGGGGTGGAGACCCAGTACTTC. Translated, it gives CASSKSQSGGVETQYF.

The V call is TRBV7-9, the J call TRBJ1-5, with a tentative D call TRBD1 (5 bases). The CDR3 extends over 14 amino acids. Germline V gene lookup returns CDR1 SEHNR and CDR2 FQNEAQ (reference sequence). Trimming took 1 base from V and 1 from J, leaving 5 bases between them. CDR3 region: CASSLGQSNQPQHF. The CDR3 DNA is TGTGCCAGCAGCTTAGGACAGAGCAATCAGCCCCAGCATTTT.

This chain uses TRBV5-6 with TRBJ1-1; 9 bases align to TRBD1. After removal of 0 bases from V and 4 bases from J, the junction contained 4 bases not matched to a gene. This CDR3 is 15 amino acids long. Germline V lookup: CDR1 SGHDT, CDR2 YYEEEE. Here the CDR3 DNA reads TGTGCCAGCAGCTTGGCCGAGACAGGGGGCACTGAAGCTTTCTTT. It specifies CASSLAETGGTEAFF.

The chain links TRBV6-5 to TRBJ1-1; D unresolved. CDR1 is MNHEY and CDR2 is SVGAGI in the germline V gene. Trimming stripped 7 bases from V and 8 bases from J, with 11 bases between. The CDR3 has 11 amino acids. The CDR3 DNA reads TGTGCCAGCATGCGCCCGGGGGAAGCTTTCTTT. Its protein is CASMRPGEAFF.

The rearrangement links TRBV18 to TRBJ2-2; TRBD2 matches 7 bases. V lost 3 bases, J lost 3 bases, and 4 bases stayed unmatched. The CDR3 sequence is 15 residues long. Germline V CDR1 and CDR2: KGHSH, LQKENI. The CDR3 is CASSPGGADTGELFF. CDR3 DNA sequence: TGTGCCAGCTCACCGGGAGGGGCGGACACCGGGGAGCTGTTTTTT.

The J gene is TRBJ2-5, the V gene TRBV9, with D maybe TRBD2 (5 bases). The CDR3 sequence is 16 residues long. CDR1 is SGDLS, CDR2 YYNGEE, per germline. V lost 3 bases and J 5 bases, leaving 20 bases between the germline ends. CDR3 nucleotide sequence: TGTGCCAGCAGCGGAACCACGTTTGGACCGGGGGAGACCCAGTACTTC. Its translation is CASSGTTFGPGETQYF.

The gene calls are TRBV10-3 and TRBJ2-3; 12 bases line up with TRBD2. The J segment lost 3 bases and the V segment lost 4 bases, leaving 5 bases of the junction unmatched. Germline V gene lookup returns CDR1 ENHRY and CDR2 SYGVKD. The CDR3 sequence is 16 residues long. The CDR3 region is CAISGGLAGLTDTQYF. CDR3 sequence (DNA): TGTGCCATCAGTGGTGGACTAGCGGGGTTGACAGATACGCAGTATTTT.

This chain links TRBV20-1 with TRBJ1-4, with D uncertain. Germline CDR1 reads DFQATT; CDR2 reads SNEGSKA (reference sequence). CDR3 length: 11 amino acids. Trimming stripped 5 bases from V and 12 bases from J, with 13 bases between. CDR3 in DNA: TGCAGTGCTCCCTTAACCCCAGAACTGTTTTTT. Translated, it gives CSAPLTPELFF.

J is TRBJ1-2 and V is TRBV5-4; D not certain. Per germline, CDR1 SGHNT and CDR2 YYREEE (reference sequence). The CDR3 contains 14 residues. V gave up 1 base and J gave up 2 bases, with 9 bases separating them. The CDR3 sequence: CASSLRQSNYGYTF. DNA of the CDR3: TGTGCCAGCAGCTTGCGTCAGTCCAACTATGGCTACACCTTC.

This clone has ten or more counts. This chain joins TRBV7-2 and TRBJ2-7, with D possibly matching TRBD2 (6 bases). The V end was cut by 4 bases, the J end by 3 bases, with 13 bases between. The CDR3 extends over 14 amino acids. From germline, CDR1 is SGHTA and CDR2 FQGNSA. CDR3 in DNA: TGTGCCAGCAGCTGGGACGGGAGTCTCTACGAGCAGTACTTC. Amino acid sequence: CASSWDGSLYEQYF. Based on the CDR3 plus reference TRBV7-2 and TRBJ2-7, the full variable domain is GAGVSQSPSNKVTEKGKDVELRCDPISGHTALYWYRQSLGQGLEFLIYFQGNSAPDKSGLPSDRFSAERTGGSVSTLTIQRTQQEDSAVYLCASSWDGSLYEQYFGPGTRLTVT.